Listed below are T cell receptor beta chains from one sample, sequenced in a study of vaccination effects on CD4 cells after COVID-19. The antigens these receptors bind are not known. TCRdb keeps only in-frame clones here, not all; method: immunoSEQ multiplex PCR. The sample carries roughly 30,000 clones, 55% to 75% recorded once. Sequenced material: CD4+ T cells from PBMCs cultured with HCoV-NL63 spike peptides, taken after COVID-19 vaccination. These receptors were collected from a human donor who received a COVID-19 vaccine. CDR3s include the opening cysteine and the closing phenylalanine or tryptophan. The D gene is left open where the match is weak. Where a row states a size, it is once, few, many or the class of an expanded clone; other rows omit it.

clone_size j_call d_call v_call cdr3_nt cdr3_aa
- TRBJ2-1 TRBD2 TRBV27 TGTGCCAGCAGTTTATATATCCGGGGGGGACTCTACAATGAGCAGTTCTTC CASSLYIRGGLYNEQFF
- TRBJ1-6 TRBD1 TRBV2 TGTGCCAGCAGGCTACAGGGGGCTGGGTATAATTCACCCCTCCACTTT CASRLQGAGYNSPLHF
- TRBJ2-1 TRBD2 TRBV3-1/TRBV3-2 TGTGCCAGCAGCCAAGGAGGCGGGAGACTAGCGGGAAGGTACAATGAGCAGTTCTTC CASSQGGGRLAGRYNEQFF
- TRBJ2-2 - TRBV27 TGTGCCAGCAGTTTCTACAGCGTGAAGGGACTCTACACCGGGGAGCTGTTTTTT CASSFYSVKGLYTGELFF
- TRBJ2-1 - TRBV6-1 TGTGCCAGCAGTGAATACGCCCTAGCGAATAACAATGAGCAGTTCTTC CASSEYALANNNEQFF
- TRBJ2-7 TRBD1 TRBV5-6 TGTGCCAGCAGCTTGGACGGGACAGGGGCTTCCTACGAGCAGTACTTC CASSLDGTGASYEQYF
- TRBJ1-1 TRBD1 TRBV7-9 TGTGCCAGCAGTTACACAGGGGGCACTGGAGCTTTCTTT CASSYTGGTGAFF
- TRBJ1-1 - TRBV3-1/TRBV3-2 TGTGCCAGCAGCCAAGGCCCAGGATGGGCTGAAGCTTTCTTT CASSQGPGWAEAFF
- TRBJ2-1 - TRBV11-3 TGTGCCAGCAGCTTAGATCAGGGCGGGAGTCAAACCCGGACAGCTGAGCAGTTCTTC CASSLDQGGSQTRTAEQFF
once TRBJ1-2 - TRBV25-1 TGTGCCAGCAGTGAATACCCGCAGGCCTATGGCTACACCTTC CASSEYPQAYGYTF
- TRBJ1-2 - TRBV6-5 TGTGCCAGCAGTTACGGCAGTTTTAACTATGGCTACACCTTC CASSYGSFNYGYTF
once TRBJ2-7 TRBD2 TRBV3-1/TRBV3-2 TGTGCCAGCAGCCAACCCGTTGGACTAGCGGGGGGGAGCTCCTACGAGCAGTACTTC CASSQPVGLAGGSSYEQYF
- TRBJ2-2 - TRBV18 TGTGCCAGCTCACCGTCGGGGGGCGATAACACCGGGGAGCTGTTTTTT CASSPSGGDNTGELFF
- TRBJ2-1 TRBD2 TRBV18 TGTGCCAGCTCACCCAGGACTAGCGGTGGGGGAAATGAGCAGTTCTTC CASSPRTSGGGNEQFF
few TRBJ1-1 - TRBV12-3/TRBV12-4 TGTGCCAGCAGTTTAGCGATCCGAGAAGCTTTCTTT CASSLAIREAFF
once TRBJ2-1 TRBD2 TRBV27 TGTGCCAGCAGATTAGCGGGAGGAAAGAACAATGAGCAGTTCTTC CASRLAGGKNNEQFF
- TRBJ1-1 - TRBV11-2 TGTGCCAGCAGTCCCATCCGTCTGCCTGAAGCTTTCTTT CASSPIRLPEAFF
- TRBJ1-2 TRBD1 TRBV18 TGTGCCAGCTCACCACTCGGACAGGGGGCTTATGGCTACACCTTC CASSPLGQGAYGYTF
once TRBJ2-2 - TRBV6-5 TGTGCCAGCAGTTACATCGGGTTAACCGGGGAGCTGTTTTTT CASSYIGLTGELFF
- TRBJ1-2 - TRBV5-6 TGTGCCAGCAGCCGCGGGTCTAACTATGGCTACACCTTC CASSRGSNYGYTF
- TRBJ1-4 - TRBV6-6 TGTGCCAGCAGTTCGCAGGCTGAAAAACTGTTTTTT CASSSQAEKLFF
- TRBJ1-2 TRBD1 TRBV11-3 TGTGCCATCAGAGACAGGGGACGTGGCTACACCTTC CAIRDRGRGYTF
- TRBJ2-3 - TRBV5-4 TGTGCCAGCAGCTTCCAGGGCACAGATACGCAGTATTTT CASSFQGTDTQYF
- TRBJ2-6 - TRBV7-2 TGTGCCAGCAGCTTAGGAGGGTCTGGGGCCAACGTCCTGACTTTC CASSLGGSGANVLTF
- TRBJ2-3 - TRBV2 TGTGCCAGCAGTGATGAGAGGGTCACGCAGTATTTT CASSDERVTQYF
- TRBJ2-3 - TRBV6-2/TRBV6-3 TGTGCCAGCAGTTATACGGGAGCGGCAGATACGCAGTATTTT CASSYTGAADTQYF
- TRBJ1-2 - TRBV15 TGTGCCACCAGCAGAGCGGGGTATGGCTACACCTTC CATSRAGYGYTF
- TRBJ1-2 TRBD1 TRBV6-5 TGTGCCAGCAGTCAATACAGGGGGGGGAACTATGGCTACACCTTC CASSQYRGGNYGYTF
- TRBJ2-7 TRBD1 TRBV11-2 TGTGCCAGCAGCTTAGGTCCCCCGGACAGGCCCTCCTACGAGCAGTACTTC CASSLGPPDRPSYEQYF
- TRBJ2-1 - TRBV11-3 TGTGCCAGCAGCTTAGACGGGACAACTTACAATGAGCAGTTCTTC CASSLDGTTYNEQFF
- TRBJ1-2 TRBD1 TRBV7-9 TGTGCCAGCAGCACGGCAGGGGGACCCTTTAAAGGCTACACCTTC CASSTAGGPFKGYTF
- TRBJ1-2 - TRBV4-1 TGCGCCAGCAGCCAAGAGAACAGCTACTATGGCTACACCTTC CASSQENSYYGYTF
- TRBJ2-7 - TRBV7-8 TGTGCCAGCAGCCCCCAAAGGGTAGAGCAGTACTTC CASSPQRVEQYF
once TRBJ2-1 TRBD2 TRBV12-3/TRBV12-4 TGTGCCAGCAGTTTGCCTAGCGGGAGTGAACAGTTCTTC CASSLPSGSEQFF
- TRBJ2-7 TRBD2 TRBV15 TGTGCCACCAGCAGAGATGTAGCGGGAGGCACCTACGAGCAGTACTTC CATSRDVAGGTYEQYF
once TRBJ1-1 - TRBV10-2 TGCGCCAGCAGCGGCAACACGGGGAACACTGAAGCTTTCTTT CASSGNTGNTEAFF
few TRBJ1-2 - TRBV7-9 TGTGCCAGCAGCTTATACAGCTATGGCTACACCTTC CASSLYSYGYTF
- TRBJ2-3 - TRBV18 TGTGCCAGCTCACCAGGCCCCTCTTGGGATACGCAGTATTTT CASSPGPSWDTQYF
- TRBJ1-1 - TRBV10-3 TGTGCCATCAGCGGCCCTCAGCAGGGGAACACTGAAGCTTTCTTT CAISGPQQGNTEAFF
few TRBJ1-2 - TRBV7-2 TGTGCCAGCAGCCCCCACTATGGCTACACCTTC CASSPHYGYTF
few TRBJ1-6 - TRBV5-5 TGTGCCAGCAGCTTGGGGCAGGACGTCAATAATTCACCCCTCCACTTT CASSLGQDVNNSPLHF
- TRBJ1-5 - TRBV30 TGTGCCTGGGGTGCAGGCGGGTTCAATCAGCCCCAGCATTTT CAWGAGGFNQPQHF
- TRBJ2-3 TRBD1 TRBV13 TGTGCCAGCAGCTCGACAGGGGTGGGCCCAGATACGCAGTATTTT CASSSTGVGPDTQYF
- TRBJ1-1 - TRBV9 TGTGCCAGCAGCCCCACCGTGGGCACTGAAGCTTTCTTT CASSPTVGTEAFF
- TRBJ2-2 - TRBV10-3 TGTGCCACACACGAGCCAGGCATTTTGACCGGGGAGCTGTTTTTT CATHEPGILTGELFF
- TRBJ1-3 - TRBV5-5 TGTGCCAGCAGCCCAAGAGCCGGCTCTGGAAACACCATATATTTT CASSPRAGSGNTIYF
- TRBJ2-1 - TRBV11-2 TGTGCCAGCAGCTTAGATCGCCTAGCTCTTGTGGATGAGCAGTTCTTC CASSLDRLALVDEQFF
- TRBJ1-1 TRBD1 TRBV30 TGTGCCTGGAGCCCGGACAGGCGCACTGAAGCTTTCTTT CAWSPDRRTEAFF
medium-sized TRBJ2-7 - TRBV11-2 TGTGCCAGCAGCGCGGACAGAGCGTACGAGCAGTACTTC CASSADRAYEQYF
- TRBJ2-3 TRBD2 TRBV19 TGTGCCAGTTGGGCTAGCGGGGACACAGATACGCAGTATTTT CASWASGDTDTQYF
- TRBJ2-3 - TRBV5-5 TGTGCCAGCAGCTTGGCGACTAGGCTGGATACGCAGTATTTT CASSLATRLDTQYF
- TRBJ2-5 TRBD2 TRBV2 TGTGCCAGCAGTGAAGGCACTAGCGGTGAGACCCAGTACTTC CASSEGTSGETQYF